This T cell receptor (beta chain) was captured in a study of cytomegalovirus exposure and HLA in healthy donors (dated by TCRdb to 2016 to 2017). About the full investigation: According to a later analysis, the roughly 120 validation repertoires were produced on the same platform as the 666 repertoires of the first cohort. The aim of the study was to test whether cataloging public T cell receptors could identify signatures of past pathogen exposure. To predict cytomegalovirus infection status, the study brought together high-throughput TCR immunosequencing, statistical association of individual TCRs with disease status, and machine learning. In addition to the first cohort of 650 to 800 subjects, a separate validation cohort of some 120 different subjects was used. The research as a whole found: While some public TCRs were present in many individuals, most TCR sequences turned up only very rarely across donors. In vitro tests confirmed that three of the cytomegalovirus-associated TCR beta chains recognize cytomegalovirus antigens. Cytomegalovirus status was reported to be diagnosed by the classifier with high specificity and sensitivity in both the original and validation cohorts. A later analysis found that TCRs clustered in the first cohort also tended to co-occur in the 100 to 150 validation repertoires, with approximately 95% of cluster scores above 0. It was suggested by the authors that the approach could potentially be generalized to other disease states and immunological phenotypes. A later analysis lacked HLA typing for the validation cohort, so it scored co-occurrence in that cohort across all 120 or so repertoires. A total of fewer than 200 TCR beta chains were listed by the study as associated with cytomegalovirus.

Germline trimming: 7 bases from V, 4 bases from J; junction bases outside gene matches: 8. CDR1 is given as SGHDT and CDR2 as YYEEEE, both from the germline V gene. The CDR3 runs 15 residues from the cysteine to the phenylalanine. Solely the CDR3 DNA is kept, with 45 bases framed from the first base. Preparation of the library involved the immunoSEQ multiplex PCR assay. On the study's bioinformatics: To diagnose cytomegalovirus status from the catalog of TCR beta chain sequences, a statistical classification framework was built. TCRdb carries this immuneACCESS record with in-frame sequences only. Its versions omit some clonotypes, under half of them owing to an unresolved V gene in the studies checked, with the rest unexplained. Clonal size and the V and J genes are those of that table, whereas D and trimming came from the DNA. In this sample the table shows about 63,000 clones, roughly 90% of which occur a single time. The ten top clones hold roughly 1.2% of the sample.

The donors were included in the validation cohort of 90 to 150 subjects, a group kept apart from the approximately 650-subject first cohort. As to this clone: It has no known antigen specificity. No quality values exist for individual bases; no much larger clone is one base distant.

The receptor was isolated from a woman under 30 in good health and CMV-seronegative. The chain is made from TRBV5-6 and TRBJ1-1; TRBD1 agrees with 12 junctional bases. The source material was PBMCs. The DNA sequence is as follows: TGTGCCAGCGACCGGGACAGGGGGCAGGGCACTGAAGCTTTCTTT. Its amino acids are CASDRDRGQGTEAFF. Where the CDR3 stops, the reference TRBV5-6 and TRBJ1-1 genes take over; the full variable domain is DAGVTQSPTHLIKTRGQQVTLRCSPKSGHDTVSWYQQALGQGPQFIFQYYEEEERQRGNFPDRFSGHQFPNYSSELNVNALLLGDSALYLCASDRDRGQGTEAFFGQGTRLTVV.